The sequence of this T cell receptor (beta chain) was determined in a study of shared clonotypes between healthy human individuals. Study information: Per-donor plates numbered three CD4 naive, three CD4 memory, two CD8 naive and one CD8 memory.

Execution of the assay was at deep level. Using immunoSEQ multiplex PCR, the repertoire was profiled, and TCRdb retains in-frame clones only, with some absent. The table lists approximately 810,000 clones, 80% to 95% of them singletons, with less than 25% in the top ten. Study results and caveats: Across subsets, estimated richness was generally greater for naive than for memory populations.

On this clone itself: Its antigen is unidentified.

Naivety among CD8 cells was defined by CD45RO negativity and positive CCR7 selection, thereby excluding terminally differentiated effector memory CD45RA+ cells. The CDR3 extends over 15 amino acids. CDR1 and CDR2 from the germline V gene are MDHEN and SYDVKM. Unmatched junction bases numbered 5, after V lost 6 bases and J lost 2 bases. This TCR was sampled from a man aged 30-40 years in good health. The chain couples TRBV28 to TRBJ2-7, with TRBD2 matching 12 bases. The sample consisted of naive CD8+ T cells sorted from blood. For the CDR3, the DNA is TGTGCCAGCAGCGCCCCTAGCGGGAGGGCCTACGAGCAGTACTTC. Protein: CASSAPSGRAYEQYF.